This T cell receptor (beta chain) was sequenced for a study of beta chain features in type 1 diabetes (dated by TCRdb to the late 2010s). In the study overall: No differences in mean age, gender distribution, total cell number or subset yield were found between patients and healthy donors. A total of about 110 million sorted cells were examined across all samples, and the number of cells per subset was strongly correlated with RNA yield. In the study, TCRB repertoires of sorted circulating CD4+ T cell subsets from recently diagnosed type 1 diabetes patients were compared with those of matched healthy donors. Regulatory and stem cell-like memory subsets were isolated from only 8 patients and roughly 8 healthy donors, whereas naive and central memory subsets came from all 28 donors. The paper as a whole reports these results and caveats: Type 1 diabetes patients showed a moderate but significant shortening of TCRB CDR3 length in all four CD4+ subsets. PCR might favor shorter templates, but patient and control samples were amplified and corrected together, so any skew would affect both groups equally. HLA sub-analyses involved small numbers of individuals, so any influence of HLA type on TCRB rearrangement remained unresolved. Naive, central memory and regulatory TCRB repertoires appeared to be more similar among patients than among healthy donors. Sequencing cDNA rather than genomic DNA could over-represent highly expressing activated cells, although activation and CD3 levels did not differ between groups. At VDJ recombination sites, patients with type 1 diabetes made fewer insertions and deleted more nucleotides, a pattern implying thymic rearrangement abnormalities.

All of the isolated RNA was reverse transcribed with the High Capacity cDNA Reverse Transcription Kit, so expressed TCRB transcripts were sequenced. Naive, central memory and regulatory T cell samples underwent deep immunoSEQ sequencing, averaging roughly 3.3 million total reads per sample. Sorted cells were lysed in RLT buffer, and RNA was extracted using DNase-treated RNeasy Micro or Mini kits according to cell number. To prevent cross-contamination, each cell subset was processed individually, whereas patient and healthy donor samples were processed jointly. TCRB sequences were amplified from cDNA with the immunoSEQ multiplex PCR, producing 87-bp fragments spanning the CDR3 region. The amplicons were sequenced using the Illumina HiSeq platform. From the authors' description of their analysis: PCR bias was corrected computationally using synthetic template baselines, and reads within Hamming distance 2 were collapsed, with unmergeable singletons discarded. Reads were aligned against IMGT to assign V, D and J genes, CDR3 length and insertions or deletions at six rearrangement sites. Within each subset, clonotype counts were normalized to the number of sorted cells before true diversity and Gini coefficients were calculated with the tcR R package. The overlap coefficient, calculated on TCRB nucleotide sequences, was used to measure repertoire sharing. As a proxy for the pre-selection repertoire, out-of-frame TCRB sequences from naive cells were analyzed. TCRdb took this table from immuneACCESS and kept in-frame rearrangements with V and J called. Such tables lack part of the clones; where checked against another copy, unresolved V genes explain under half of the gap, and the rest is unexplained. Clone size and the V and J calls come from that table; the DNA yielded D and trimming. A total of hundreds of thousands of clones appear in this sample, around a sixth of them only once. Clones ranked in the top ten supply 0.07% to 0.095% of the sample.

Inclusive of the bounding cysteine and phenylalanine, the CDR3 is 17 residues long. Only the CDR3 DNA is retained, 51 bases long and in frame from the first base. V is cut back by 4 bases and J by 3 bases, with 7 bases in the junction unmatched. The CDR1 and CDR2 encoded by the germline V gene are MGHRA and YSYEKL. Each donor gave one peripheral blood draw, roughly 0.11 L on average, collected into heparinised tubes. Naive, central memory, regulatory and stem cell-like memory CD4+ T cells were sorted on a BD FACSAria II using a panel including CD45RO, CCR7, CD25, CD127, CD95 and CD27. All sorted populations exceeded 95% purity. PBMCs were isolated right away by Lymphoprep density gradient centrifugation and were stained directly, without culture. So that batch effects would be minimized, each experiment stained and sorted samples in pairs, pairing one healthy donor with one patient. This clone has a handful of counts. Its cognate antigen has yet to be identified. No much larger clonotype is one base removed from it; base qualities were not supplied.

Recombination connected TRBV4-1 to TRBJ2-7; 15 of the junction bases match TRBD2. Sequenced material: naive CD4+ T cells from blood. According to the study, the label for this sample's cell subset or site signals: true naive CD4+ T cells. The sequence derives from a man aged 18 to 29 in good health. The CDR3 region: CASSLGLAGGPGYEQYF. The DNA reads TGCGCCAGCAGCCTCGGACTAGCGGGAGGGCCCGGCTACGAGCAGTACTTC.